The present T cell receptor (beta chain) was sequenced within a study of blood T cell repertoires in COVID-19. Study overall: Material from acute and convalescent COVID-19 was sourced from the United States, Italy and Spain. The cDNA or gDNA used as material had been derived from T cells, B-cell-depleted T cells, or PBMCs.

V gave up 3 bases and J gave up 3 bases, with 14 bases separating them. CDR3 length: 15 residues. Germline CDR1 reads MNHEY; CDR2 reads SVGAGI. This clone turned up a few times. Original processing notes: Estimation of nucleated cell counts was performed using reference gene primer amplification. Profiled with immunoSEQ multiplex PCR; TCRdb holds only in-frame clones, not every one. V, J and clone size are those of that table, while D and trimming were read from the DNA. Here the sample spans about 130,000 clones, roughly three quarters being singletons. The TCR comes from a woman in her 70s with acute or convalescent COVID-19. The chain links TRBV6-5 to TRBJ1-2; D is uncertain. Source material: peripheral blood. CDR3 DNA: TGTGCCAGCAGTTATGGTTCGGTCAGCGACTATGGCTACACCTTC. Translating it yields CASSYGSVSDYGYTF.